Below are 28 T cell receptor beta chains sequenced from a single sample in a study of cytomegalovirus exposure and HLA in healthy donors (dated by TCRdb to 2016 to 2017). The library was built by means of the immunoSEQ multiplex PCR assay. A mixture of 60 forward primers for TCR Vbeta segments and 13 reverse primers for TCR Jbeta segments was used in the multiplex PCR. TCRdb obtained this table from immuneACCESS and retained in-frame rearrangements with V and J assigned. These tables miss some clones; where compared with another copy, unresolved V genes account for less than half of the shortfall, and the remainder is unexplained. The sample has tens of thousands of clones on record. Approximately 9.9% of the sample is taken by the ten largest. Sequenced sample: PBMCs. The source of these receptors is a woman in her fifties or sixties in good health and CMV-seropositive.

The V and J genes are TRBV28 and TRBJ2-7, with D perhaps TRBD1 (6 bases). This CDR3 has 12 residues. Germline V CDR1 and CDR2: MDHEN, SYDVKM. V dropped 5 bases and J dropped 4 bases, with 9 bases sitting between them. The CDR3 sequence: CASSEQGYEQYF. The CDR3 DNA reads as TGTGCCAGCAGTGAACAGGGTTACGAGCAGTACTTC.

This chain links TRBV28 with TRBJ1-1; maybe TRBD1 (6 bases). Per the germline V gene, CDR1 is MDHEN and CDR2 is SYDVKM. This CDR3 is 15 amino acids long. V shed 1 base and J shed 1 base, with 10 bases lying between them. CDR3 coding DNA: TGTGCCAGCAGTTTATTGGGAGGGGGGAACACTGAAGCTTTCTTT. Encoded protein: CASSLLGGGNTEAFF.

For the CDR3, the DNA is TGTGCCTGGAGGGCCGCAGTGGGCCCTGAAGCTTTCTTT. Protein: CAWRAAVGPEAFF. This chain connects TRBV30 to TRBJ1-1; D is undetermined. The CDR3 loop spans 13 amino acids. The V end was cut by 3 bases, the J end by 6 bases, with 14 bases between. Germline CDR1 reads GTSNPN; CDR2 reads SVGIG (reference sequence).

This chain connects TRBV27 to TRBJ2-1; D possibly corresponds to TRBD1 (5 bases). The CDR3 extends over 15 amino acids. V lost 3 bases and J 6 bases, leaving 15 bases between the germline ends. CDR1 and CDR2 (germline): MNHEY, SMNVEV (reference sequence). CDR3 region: CASSLDTVQRNEQFF. The CDR3 DNA is TGTGCCAGCAGTTTGGACACGGTCCAACGCAATGAGCAGTTCTTC.

The V call is TRBV5-5, the J call TRBJ2-7; 10 positions agree with TRBD2. V trimming: 0 bases; J trimming: 4 bases; junction bases outside the gene matches: 4. The germline V gene encodes CDR1 SGHKS and CDR2 YYEKEE (reference sequence). The CDR3 has 15 residues. Here the CDR3 reads CASSLGLAGGYEQYF. In DNA, the CDR3 is TGTGCCAGCAGCTTGGGACTAGCGGGCGGGTACGAGCAGTACTTC.

The V gene is TRBV7-8, the J gene TRBJ1-6, with TRBD1 matching 7 bases. Trimming removed 2 bases from V and 9 bases from J; junction bases left unmatched: 10. The CDR3 runs 16 residues. In germline, CDR1 is SGHVS, CDR2 FQNEAQ. DNA for the CDR3: TGTGCCAGCAGCTTAAAGTCGGCAGGGGGTTTTTCACCCCTCCACTTT. Its protein product is CASSLKSAGGFSPLHF. Full variable domain (remainder filled in from reference TRBV7-8 and TRBJ1-6): GAGVSQSPRYKVAKRGQDVALRCDPISGHVSLFWYQQALGQGPEFLTYFQNEAQLDKSGLPSDRFFAERPEGSVSTLKIQRTQQEDSAVYLCASSLKSAGGFSPLHFGNGTRLTVT.

This sequence joins TRBV5-1 and TRBJ2-5; D is possibly TRBD1 (6 bases). Germline V gives CDR1 SGHRS, CDR2 YFSETQ. V gave up 0 bases and J gave up 4 bases, with 16 bases separating them. This CDR3 comprises 16 residues. CDR3 region: CASSLAGRGSGETQYF. CDR3 in DNA: TGCGCCAGCAGCTTGGCGGGCAGGGGCTCGGGAGAGACCCAGTACTTC.

V is TRBV2 and J is TRBJ2-4; 11 bases map to TRBD1. CDR3 length equals 16 residues. Germline trimming cut 4 bases from V and 2 bases from J; bases unmatched to any gene: 4. Germline V gene lookup returns CDR1 SNHLY and CDR2 FYNNEI. The CDR3 nucleotides are TGTGCCAGCAGTGTAGGACAGGGGGCCTCCAAAAACATTCAGTACTTC. Its protein product is CASSVGQGASKNIQYF.

The gene calls are TRBV29-1 and TRBJ2-7, with D possibly being TRBD1 (6 bases). This CDR3 region has 13 residues. CDR1 and CDR2 (germline): SQVTM, ANQGSEA. V lost 7 bases to trimming and J lost 6 bases, with 19 bases between them. CDR3 bases: TGCAGCGCCCAACCAGAGGGGGTCGGCGAGCAGTACTTC. Its translation is CSAQPEGVGEQYF.

The chain carries TRBV5-6 and TRBJ2-4, with unresolved D. The CDR3 length is 16 residues. Trimming removed 3 bases from V and 0 bases from J, with 13 bases in between. Per the germline V gene, CDR1 is SGHDT and CDR2 is YYEEEE. The CDR3 DNA reads TGTGCCAGCAGCTCCGTACAGATACTAGCCAAAAACATTCAGTACTTC. Translated, it gives CASSSVQILAKNIQYF.

The J gene is TRBJ1-1, the V gene TRBV20-1; the D is unclear. CDR1 and CDR2 from the germline V gene are DFQATT and SNEGSKA (reference sequence). V lost 5 bases and J lost 3, with 7 bases in between. The length of the CDR3 is 11 residues. The CDR3 here is CSAAQHTEAFF. The DNA for the CDR3 is TGCAGTGCTGCACAACACACTGAAGCTTTCTTT.

This chain connects TRBV11-2 to TRBJ2-2, with D possibly matching TRBD1 (6 bases). Germline CDR1 reads SGHAT; CDR2 reads FQNNGV. CDR3 size: 15 residues. Trimming removed 8 bases from V and 4 bases from J, with 17 bases in between. The CDR3: CASEAGAFGTGELFF. Here the CDR3 DNA reads TGTGCCAGCGAAGCAGGGGCGTTTGGCACCGGGGAGCTGTTTTTT. The complete variable domain, with remaining parts taken from reference TRBV11-2 and TRBJ2-2, reads EAGVAQSPRYKIIEKRQSVAFWCNPISGHATLYWYQQILGQGPKLLIQFQNNGVVDDSQLPKDRFSAERLKGVDSTLKIQPAKLEDSAVYLCASEAGAFGTGELFFGEGSRLTVL.

This chain uses TRBV21-1 with TRBJ1-2; TRBD1, the D gene given by the table, was not confirmed from the DNA. TRBV21-1 is assigned pseudogene status. The CDR3 covers 14 residues. The CDR3 bases are TGTGCCAGTAGGTTTCCGGGACAGGGCAATGGCTACACCTTC. This sequence encodes CASRFPGQGNGYTF.

V and J are TRBV10-3 and TRBJ2-1; 15 positions agree with TRBD2. Germline lookup yields CDR1 ENHRY and CDR2 SYGVKD. This CDR3 comprises 15 residues. The V gene end was trimmed by 6 bases and the J gene end by 5 bases; junction bases not matched to a gene: 2. The CDR3 reads CAIRGLAGGNNEQFF. DNA for the CDR3: TGTGCCATCAGGGGACTAGCGGGAGGTAACAATGAGCAGTTCTTC.

CDR3 sequence (DNA): TGTGCCAGCAGCAAGGCGAGGCAGGGGGGTTGGTCTGAGCAGTTCTTC. Encoded protein: CASSKARQGGWSEQFF. J is TRBJ2-1 and V is TRBV7-2; D is possibly TRBD1 (7 bases). V was cut by 5 bases and J by 9 bases, with 23 bases left in between. The CDR3 extends over 16 amino acids. The germline V gene encodes CDR1 SGHTA and CDR2 FQGNSA.

The chain has TRBV30 and TRBJ1-1; no firm D call. Germline CDR1 and CDR2: GTSNPN and SVGIG (reference sequence). V lost 0 bases, J lost 6 bases, and 5 bases lay in between. The CDR3 covers 11 residues. DNA for the CDR3: TGTGCCTGGAGTGTACTTCCTGAAGCTTTCTTT. Translation gives CAWSVLPEAFF.

As DNA, the CDR3 is TGTGCCAGCAGCTTACTGGGACAGGGTTTGAAAAAACTGTTTTTT. This gives the protein CASSLLGQGLKKLFF. The rearrangement links TRBV7-9 to TRBJ1-4; 9 bases are shared with TRBD1. This CDR3 region has 15 residues. Trimming at V came to 2 bases and at J to 9 bases, leaving 7 bases not matched to a gene. Germline lookup yields CDR1 SEHNR and CDR2 FQNEAQ (reference sequence). Based on the CDR3 plus reference TRBV7-9 and TRBJ1-4, the full variable domain is DTGVSQNPRHKITKRGQNVTFRCDPISEHNRLYWYRQTLGQGPEFLTYFQNEAQLEKSRLLSDRFSAERPKGSFSTLEIQRTEQGDSAMYLCASSLLGQGLKKLFFGSGTQLSVL.

The chain has TRBV29-1 and TRBJ2-5; possibly TRBD2 for D (5 bases). V was pared by 4 bases and J by 5 bases, with 5 bases between. The germline V gene encodes CDR1 SQVTM and CDR2 ANQGSEA. The CDR3 length is 10 residues. CDR3 bases: TGCAGCGTTGGAGGGGAGACCCAGTACTTC. This gives the protein CSVGGETQYF.

CDR3 coding DNA: TGTGCCAGCAGCTACACAGGGTACGAGCAGTACTTC. This sequence encodes CASSYTGYEQYF. The chain combines TRBV7-9 with TRBJ2-7; TRBD1 is a possible D gene (6 bases). CDR1 is SEHNR, CDR2 FQNEAQ, per germline (reference sequence). The CDR3 extends over 12 amino acids. Trimming took 4 bases from V and 4 from J, leaving 8 bases between them.

This chain uses TRBV18 with TRBJ2-3; the match to TRBD2 covers 7 bases. Per the germline V gene, CDR1 is KGHSH and CDR2 is LQKENI. With V trimmed by 5 bases and J by 0 bases, 5 bases remained unmatched. This CDR3 has 15 residues. The CDR3 sequence is CASSSLAESTDTQYF. The CDR3 DNA reads TGTGCCAGCTCATCTCTAGCGGAAAGCACAGATACGCAGTATTTT.

The rearrangement links TRBV27 to TRBJ2-3; 10 bases are a match to TRBD2. The germline V gene has CDR1 MNHEY and CDR2 SMNVEV (reference sequence). V lost 3 bases to trimming and J lost 5 bases; unmatched junction nucleotides: 14. This CDR3 contains 18 residues. The CDR3 reads CASSFSISGGSSRDTQYF. The CDR3 DNA follows: TGTGCCAGCAGTTTCTCTATTAGCGGGGGGTCCTCGCGAGATACGCAGTATTTT.

The rearrangement uses TRBV6-1 and TRBJ1-1, with 9 nucleotides matching TRBD1. The CDR3 is 13 amino acids. Germline V CDR1 and CDR2: MNHNS, SASEGT. Germline trimming cut 6 bases from V and 3 bases from J; bases unmatched to any gene: 2. The CDR3 loop is CASSNRGHTEAFF. The CDR3 coding sequence is TGTGCCAGCAGCAACAGGGGGCACACTGAAGCTTTCTTT.

This chain connects TRBV2 to TRBJ2-1, with D possibly matching TRBD1 (6 bases). The CDR3 is made up of 14 amino acids. From germline, CDR1 is SNHLY and CDR2 FYNNEI. V lost 8 bases, J lost 2 bases, and 13 bases lay in between. The CDR3 DNA reads TGTGCCAGCCTAAGACAGGTCCCCTACAATGAGCAGTTCTTC. Protein product: CASLRQVPYNEQFF. Filled out from reference TRBV2 and TRBJ2-1, the complete variable domain reads EPEVTQTPSHQVTQMGQEVILRCVPISNHLYFYWYRQILGQKVEFLVSFYNNEISEKSEIFDDQFSVERPDGSNFTLKIRSTKLEDSAMYFCASLRQVPYNEQFFGPGTRLTVL.

The chain has TRBV29-1 and TRBJ2-1; the match to TRBD2 covers 7 bases. Per the germline V gene, CDR1 is SQVTM and CDR2 is ANQGSEA. The CDR3 loop spans 12 amino acids. V was pared by 4 bases and J by 7 bases, with 4 bases of the junction left unmatched. The CDR3 DNA is TGCAGCGTTGTACTGGGGGGGAATGAGCAGTTCTTC. Protein: CSVVLGGNEQFF.

J is TRBJ2-7 and V is TRBV2; TRBD1 matches at 7 bases. Germline trimming cut 8 bases from V and 3 bases from J; bases unmatched to any gene: 4. CDR1 and CDR2 (germline): SNHLY, FYNNEI. The CDR3 totals 12 residues. The CDR3 loop is CASAGTDYEQYF. DNA for the CDR3: TGTGCCAGCGCCGGGACAGACTACGAGCAGTACTTC.

The gene calls are TRBV9 and TRBJ2-5; perhaps TRBD1 as D (7 bases). The CDR3 is made up of 14 amino acids. The germline V and J ends were trimmed by 3 bases and 5 bases, with 14 bases remaining between them. Germline CDR1 and CDR2: SGDLS and YYNGEE. CDR3 residues: CASSAPGGSETQYF. CDR3 sequence (DNA): TGTGCCAGCAGCGCCCCAGGGGGGAGCGAGACCCAGTACTTC.

The chain couples TRBV28 to TRBJ1-2; maybe TRBD1 (5 bases). Germline CDR1 MDHEN, CDR2 SYDVKM. This CDR3 comprises 14 residues. Trimming removed 2 bases at V and 5 bases at J, with 12 bases between. In DNA form, the CDR3 reads TGTGCCAGCAGTTTACCGCACAGGCCTTATGGCTACACCTTC. As protein: CASSLPHRPYGYTF.

This chain uses TRBV5-1 with TRBJ2-7; 8 positions agree with TRBD2. Germline CDR1 is SGHRS and CDR2 is YFSETQ. J gave up 3 bases and V 0 bases, and 17 bases lay outside the gene matches. This CDR3 spans 19 amino acids. The CDR3 is CASSLAEVAGRFTLYEQYF. The DNA for the CDR3 is TGCGCCAGCAGCTTGGCCGAGGTAGCGGGACGTTTTACCCTCTACGAGCAGTACTTC.